A single sample gave rise to the 26 T cell receptor beta chains below, sequenced in a study of cytomegalovirus exposure and HLA in healthy donors. PCR employed 60 Vbeta and 13 Jbeta primers. Here immunoSEQ multiplex PCR was the method, and the copy in TCRdb shows in-frame clones only, minus some. The sample data list some 70,000 clones. The sequencing input was PBMCs. The receptor set was obtained from a middle-aged man in good health and CMV-seronegative.

This sequence joins TRBV7-2 and TRBJ2-7; 7 bases line up with TRBD2. The length of the CDR3 is 14 residues. V lost 7 bases to trimming and J lost 0 bases; unmatched junction nucleotides: 6. Germline lookup yields CDR1 SGHTA and CDR2 FQGNSA. This CDR3 is CASKGLADSYEQYF. Here the CDR3 DNA reads TGTGCCAGCAAGGGGCTAGCGGACTCCTACGAGCAGTACTTC.

The J gene is TRBJ1-5, the V gene TRBV5-6; D not certain. V was shortened by 3 bases and J by 7 bases, with 8 bases between the two germline ends. There are 12 residues in the CDR3. In germline, CDR1 is SGHDT, CDR2 YYEEEE. Here the CDR3 DNA reads TGTGCCAGCAGCTCCGGTCCACAGCCCCAGCATTTT. It yields the protein CASSSGPQPQHF.

The V gene is TRBV6-5, the J gene TRBJ1-5; weak D call: TRBD1 (5 bases). Germline CDR1 is MNHEY and CDR2 is SVGAGI. Trimming pared 6 bases from V and 5 bases from J, leaving 11 bases between. The CDR3 is made up of 13 amino acids. The CDR3 reads CASRLDSYQPQHF. Written as DNA, the CDR3 is TGTGCCAGCAGATTAGACAGTTATCAGCCCCAGCATTTT.

The chain combines TRBV7-9 with TRBJ1-2; tentatively, D is TRBD1 (6 bases). This CDR3 spans 15 amino acids. V was shortened by 5 bases and J by 7 bases, with 20 bases between the two germline ends. Germline CDR1 SEHNR, CDR2 FQNEAQ (reference sequence). In DNA form, the CDR3 reads TGTGCCAGCAGCCCACAGGGAGTCTCAGTATCTGGCTACACCTTC. Its translation: CASSPQGVSVSGYTF.

The rearrangement joins TRBV11-2 to TRBJ2-1; no clear D. Germline CDR1 reads SGHAT; CDR2 reads FQNNGV. The V gene lost 0 bases and the J gene lost 3 bases, with 12 bases spanning the gap. The CDR3 is made up of 16 amino acids. CDR3: CASSLEGPFDYNEQFF. The DNA of the CDR3 is TGTGCCAGCAGCTTAGAGGGCCCCTTCGACTACAATGAGCAGTTCTTC.

The CDR3 DNA reads as TGTGCCAGCAGCCGAAAGGGACAAGACTATGGCTACACCTTC. It translates to CASSRKGQDYGYTF. This chain connects TRBV7-2 to TRBJ1-2; TRBD1 is a possible D gene (6 bases). V lost 5 bases and J 3 bases, leaving 13 bases between the germline ends. CDR3 length: 14 amino acids. The germline CDR1 and CDR2 sequences are SGHTA and FQGNSA.

The rearrangement joins TRBV10-3 to TRBJ1-1, with a weak D call TRBD1 (6 bases). Per germline, CDR1 ENHRY and CDR2 SYGVKD. Trimming left V 4 bases short and J 0 bases short, with 9 bases between. The CDR3 is 14 residues long. The CDR3 DNA follows: TGTGCCATCAGTGTACAGGGTTTGAACACTGAAGCTTTCTTT. This codes for CAISVQGLNTEAFF.

The V gene is TRBV18, the J gene TRBJ1-2, with D perhaps TRBD1 (5 bases). The CDR3 covers 12 residues. Germline V gives CDR1 KGHSH, CDR2 LQKENI. V lost 1 base, J lost 8 bases, and 8 bases lay in between. Here the CDR3 DNA reads TGTGCCAGCTCACCACGGGGCGAGGGCTACACCTTC. Its protein is CASSPRGEGYTF.

The CDR3 sequence: CASSMRAINEQFF. CDR3 coding DNA: TGTGCCAGTAGTATGCGGGCTATCAATGAGCAGTTCTTC. The chain employs TRBV19 and TRBJ2-1, with D maybe TRBD2 (5 bases). The germline gives CDR1 LNHDA, CDR2 SQIVND (reference sequence). This CDR3 spans 13 amino acids. With 3 bases removed from V and 6 bases from J, the gap between germline ends came to 9 bases.

The CDR3 region is CAWSVGTGTGVYEQYF. Here the CDR3 DNA reads TGTGCCTGGAGCGTCGGGACCGGGACAGGGGTCTACGAGCAGTACTTC. The chain joins TRBV30 to TRBJ2-7; 10 nucleotides align to TRBD1. V shed 3 bases, J shed 3 bases, and the junction held 11 bases outside the gene matches. In germline, CDR1 is GTSNPN, CDR2 SVGIG (reference sequence). This CDR3 spans 16 amino acids.

The V call is TRBV5-4, the J call TRBJ1-2; D unresolved. Germline-derived CDR1 and CDR2 are SGHNT and YYREEE (reference sequence). V was pared by 3 bases and J by 8 bases, with 8 bases between. This CDR3 has 11 amino acids. DNA for the CDR3: TGTGCCAGCAGCTCCACTATGGGCTACACCTTC. Its protein is CASSSTMGYTF.

CDR3 DNA: TGTGCCAGCAGCAAAAGGGGGGGCGAGCCTTCTGGAAACACCATATATTTT. The encoded protein is CASSKRGGEPSGNTIYF. The chain joins TRBV7-9 to TRBJ1-3; tentatively, D is TRBD1 (6 bases). From germline, CDR1 is SEHNR and CDR2 FQNEAQ (reference sequence). The CDR3 runs to 17 residues. V was pared by 5 bases and J by 1 base, with 18 bases between.

The chain links TRBV7-2 to TRBJ1-2, with TRBD1 matching over 8 bases. This CDR3 region has 15 residues. The ends lost 4 bases at V and 8 bases at J; junction bases unmatched: 12. CDR1 and CDR2 from the germline V gene are SGHTA and FQGNSA. The DNA for the CDR3 is TGTGCCAGCAGCTCCCAGGGACAGGCACCCGGCGGCTACACCTTC. Encoded protein: CASSSQGQAPGGYTF.

This chain links TRBV4-2 with TRBJ2-3; D possibly corresponds to TRBD2 (11 bases). Trimming removed 2 bases from V and 2 bases from J, with 35 bases in between. This CDR3 comprises 23 residues. The germline V gene has CDR1 LGHNA and CDR2 YNFKEQ. CDR3 region: CASSQSGTGAGLAGGPNTDTQYF. The CDR3 nucleotides are TGTGCCAGCAGCCAATCCGGGACAGGGGCTGGGCTAGCGGGGGGACCGAACACAGATACGCAGTATTTT.

J is TRBJ2-2 and V is TRBV6-5; 7 bases line up with TRBD1. CDR1 and CDR2 (germline): MNHEY, SVGAGI. Germline trimming cut 4 bases from V and 2 bases from J; bases unmatched to any gene: 4. The CDR3 sequence is 15 residues long. Written as DNA, the CDR3 is TGTGCCAGCAGTTCCGGGACAGACAACACCGGGGAGCTGTTTTTT. Translating it yields CASSSGTDNTGELFF.

This chain links TRBV18 with TRBJ1-6, with a tentative D call TRBD1 (5 bases). Germline CDR1 reads KGHSH; CDR2 reads LQKENI. The CDR3 runs to 16 residues. V was trimmed by 3 bases and J by 9 bases, leaving 18 bases between them. The CDR3 region is CASSPTRGRETSPLHF. CDR3 DNA: TGTGCCAGCTCACCTACGCGGGGCAGGGAAACTTCACCCCTCCACTTT.

V gene TRBV7-6 combines with J gene TRBJ2-1; maybe TRBD2 (6 bases). The CDR3 runs to 14 residues. Germline loops: CDR1 SGHVS, CDR2 FNYEAQ. Trimming removed 5 bases from V and 3 bases from J, with 11 bases in between. The CDR3 loop reads CASSPAGGYNEQFF. CDR3 nucleotide sequence: TGTGCCAGCAGCCCAGCCGGGGGCTACAATGAGCAGTTCTTC.

The rearrangement joins TRBV29-1 to TRBJ2-5; possibly TRBD1 for D (5 bases). CDR1 and CDR2 from the germline V gene are SQVTM and ANQGSEA. The CDR3 totals 12 residues. Trimming cost V 7 bases and J 1 base, with 10 bases left between them. The chain's CDR3 is CSAGQPQETQYF. In DNA form, the CDR3 reads TGCAGCGCAGGGCAACCCCAAGAGACCCAGTACTTC.

The chain is built from TRBV6-6 and TRBJ1-2, with 10 bases identical to TRBD1. The CDR3 is made up of 14 amino acids. The trim removed 7 bases at V and 7 bases at J, leaving 9 bases unmatched. Germline-derived CDR1 and CDR2 are MNHNY and SVGAGI (reference sequence). The CDR3 nucleotides read TGTGCCAGCACTGCGGGGGACAGGGGATTTGGCTACACCTTC. Protein: CASTAGDRGFGYTF.

The DNA of the CDR3 is TGTGCCAGCAGCCCTCCAGGGGTAAAAGAGACCCAGTACTTC. It translates to CASSPPGVKETQYF. The chain uses TRBV11-3 and TRBJ2-5, with TRBD1 as a possible D gene (6 bases). The CDR3 sequence is 14 residues long. Germline V gene sequence: CDR1 SGHNT, CDR2 YENEEA. Trimming cost V 5 bases and J 3 bases, with 13 bases left between them.

As DNA, the CDR3 is TGCGCCAGCAGCTGGGGTAGCGGGGGGTCTCAAGAGACCCAGTACTTC. This codes for CASSWGSGGSQETQYF. The chain couples TRBV5-1 to TRBJ2-5; 10 positions agree with TRBD2. The CDR3 totals 16 residues. Looked up from germline, CDR1 is SGHRS and CDR2 is YFSETQ. Trimming removed 3 bases from V and 2 bases from J; junction bases left unmatched: 7.

The V gene is TRBV11-2, the J gene TRBJ1-1; TRBD1 might be the D (6 bases). CDR1 is SGHAT, CDR2 FQNNGV, per germline. V shed 2 bases and J shed 7 bases, with 14 bases lying between them. The length of the CDR3 is 14 residues. CDR3 loop: CASSLTTGLGEAFF. The CDR3 coding sequence is TGTGCCAGCAGCTTAACCACAGGGTTGGGTGAAGCTTTCTTT.

The V and J genes are TRBV6-5 and TRBJ2-7; 7 positions match TRBD1. CDR1 and CDR2 (germline): MNHEY, SVGAGI. J lost 2 bases, V lost 6 bases, and 10 bases had no gene match. This CDR3 has 15 residues. CDR3 sequence reads: CASRDPGQRTYEQYF. The CDR3 DNA is TGTGCCAGCAGAGACCCGGGACAGCGGACCTACGAGCAGTACTTC.

The J gene is TRBJ2-3, the V gene TRBV5-6, with TRBD1 matching over 7 bases. J was trimmed by 6 bases and V by 5 bases; bases with no gene match: 3. CDR1 and CDR2 from the germline V gene are SGHDT and YYEEEE. The length of the CDR3 is 12 residues. The DNA for the CDR3 is TGTGCCAGCAGGACAGGGATGGATACGCAGTATTTT. Protein: CASRTGMDTQYF.

The chain links TRBV7-6 to TRBJ1-2; 7 bases line up with TRBD1. CDR3 length: 13 residues. V trimming: 5 bases; J trimming: 7 bases; junction bases outside the gene matches: 7. CDR1 SGHVS and CDR2 FNYEAQ come from the germline V gene. CDR3 coding DNA: TGTGCCAGCAGCCAAAACCGGGACAGTGGCTACACCTTC. This codes for CASSQNRDSGYTF. The complete variable domain, with remaining parts taken from reference TRBV7-6 and TRBJ1-2, reads GAGVSQSPRYKVTKRGQDVALRCDPISGHVSLYWYRQALGQGPEFLTYFNYEAQQDKSGLPNDRFSAERPEGSISTLTIQRTEQRDSAMYRCASSQNRDSGYTFGSGTRLTVV.

This chain links TRBV7-2 with TRBJ1-5, with 7 bases lining up with TRBD1. The CDR3 spans 14 residues. The ends lost 3 bases at V and 11 bases at J; junction bases unmatched: 10. Germline assignment: CDR1 SGHTA and CDR2 FQGNSA. The CDR3 region has the DNA TGTGCCAGCAGCTTGGGACAGTCGATTGGTGCCCAGCATTTT. Translation gives CASSLGQSIGAQHF.